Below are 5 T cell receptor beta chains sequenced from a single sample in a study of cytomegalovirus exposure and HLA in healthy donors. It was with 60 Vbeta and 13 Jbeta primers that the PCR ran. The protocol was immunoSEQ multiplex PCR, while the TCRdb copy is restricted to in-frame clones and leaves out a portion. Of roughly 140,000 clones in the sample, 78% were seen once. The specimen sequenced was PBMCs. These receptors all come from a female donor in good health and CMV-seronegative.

The CDR3 here is CASSDSLAGADTQYF. The CDR3 DNA follows: TGTGCCAGCAGTGACTCGCTAGCGGGGGCAGATACGCAGTATTTT. The V gene is TRBV6-4, the J gene TRBJ2-3, with 10 bases identical to TRBD2. CDR1 and CDR2 (germline): MRHNA, SNTAGT. Trimming cost V 0 bases and J 4 bases; bases outside gene matches: 1. The CDR3 is 15 amino acids.

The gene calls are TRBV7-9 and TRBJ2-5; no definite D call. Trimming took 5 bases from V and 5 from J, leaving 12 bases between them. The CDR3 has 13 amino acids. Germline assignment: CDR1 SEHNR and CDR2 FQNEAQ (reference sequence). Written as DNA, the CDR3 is TGTGCCAGCAGCCACCACGTTGAGGAGACCCAGTACTTC. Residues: CASSHHVEETQYF.

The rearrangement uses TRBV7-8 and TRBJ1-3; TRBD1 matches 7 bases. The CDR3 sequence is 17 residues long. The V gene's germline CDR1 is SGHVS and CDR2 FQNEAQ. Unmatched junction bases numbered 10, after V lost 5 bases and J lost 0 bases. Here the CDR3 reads CASSVSDRAVSGNTIYF. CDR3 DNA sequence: TGTGCCAGCAGCGTTTCAGACAGGGCCGTCTCTGGAAACACCATATATTTT.

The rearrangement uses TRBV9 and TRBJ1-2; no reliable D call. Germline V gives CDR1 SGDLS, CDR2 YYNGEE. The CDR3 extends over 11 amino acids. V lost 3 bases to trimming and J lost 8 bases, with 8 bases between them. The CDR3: CASSGHPGYTF. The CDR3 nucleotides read TGTGCCAGCAGCGGGCATCCCGGCTACACCTTC.

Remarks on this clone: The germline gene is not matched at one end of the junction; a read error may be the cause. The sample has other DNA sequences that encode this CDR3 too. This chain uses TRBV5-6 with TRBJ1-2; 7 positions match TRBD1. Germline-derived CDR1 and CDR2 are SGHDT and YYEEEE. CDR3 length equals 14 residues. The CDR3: CASSLGQGDYGYPF. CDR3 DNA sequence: TGTGCCAGCAGCTTGGGACAGGGAGACTATGGCTACCCCTTC.